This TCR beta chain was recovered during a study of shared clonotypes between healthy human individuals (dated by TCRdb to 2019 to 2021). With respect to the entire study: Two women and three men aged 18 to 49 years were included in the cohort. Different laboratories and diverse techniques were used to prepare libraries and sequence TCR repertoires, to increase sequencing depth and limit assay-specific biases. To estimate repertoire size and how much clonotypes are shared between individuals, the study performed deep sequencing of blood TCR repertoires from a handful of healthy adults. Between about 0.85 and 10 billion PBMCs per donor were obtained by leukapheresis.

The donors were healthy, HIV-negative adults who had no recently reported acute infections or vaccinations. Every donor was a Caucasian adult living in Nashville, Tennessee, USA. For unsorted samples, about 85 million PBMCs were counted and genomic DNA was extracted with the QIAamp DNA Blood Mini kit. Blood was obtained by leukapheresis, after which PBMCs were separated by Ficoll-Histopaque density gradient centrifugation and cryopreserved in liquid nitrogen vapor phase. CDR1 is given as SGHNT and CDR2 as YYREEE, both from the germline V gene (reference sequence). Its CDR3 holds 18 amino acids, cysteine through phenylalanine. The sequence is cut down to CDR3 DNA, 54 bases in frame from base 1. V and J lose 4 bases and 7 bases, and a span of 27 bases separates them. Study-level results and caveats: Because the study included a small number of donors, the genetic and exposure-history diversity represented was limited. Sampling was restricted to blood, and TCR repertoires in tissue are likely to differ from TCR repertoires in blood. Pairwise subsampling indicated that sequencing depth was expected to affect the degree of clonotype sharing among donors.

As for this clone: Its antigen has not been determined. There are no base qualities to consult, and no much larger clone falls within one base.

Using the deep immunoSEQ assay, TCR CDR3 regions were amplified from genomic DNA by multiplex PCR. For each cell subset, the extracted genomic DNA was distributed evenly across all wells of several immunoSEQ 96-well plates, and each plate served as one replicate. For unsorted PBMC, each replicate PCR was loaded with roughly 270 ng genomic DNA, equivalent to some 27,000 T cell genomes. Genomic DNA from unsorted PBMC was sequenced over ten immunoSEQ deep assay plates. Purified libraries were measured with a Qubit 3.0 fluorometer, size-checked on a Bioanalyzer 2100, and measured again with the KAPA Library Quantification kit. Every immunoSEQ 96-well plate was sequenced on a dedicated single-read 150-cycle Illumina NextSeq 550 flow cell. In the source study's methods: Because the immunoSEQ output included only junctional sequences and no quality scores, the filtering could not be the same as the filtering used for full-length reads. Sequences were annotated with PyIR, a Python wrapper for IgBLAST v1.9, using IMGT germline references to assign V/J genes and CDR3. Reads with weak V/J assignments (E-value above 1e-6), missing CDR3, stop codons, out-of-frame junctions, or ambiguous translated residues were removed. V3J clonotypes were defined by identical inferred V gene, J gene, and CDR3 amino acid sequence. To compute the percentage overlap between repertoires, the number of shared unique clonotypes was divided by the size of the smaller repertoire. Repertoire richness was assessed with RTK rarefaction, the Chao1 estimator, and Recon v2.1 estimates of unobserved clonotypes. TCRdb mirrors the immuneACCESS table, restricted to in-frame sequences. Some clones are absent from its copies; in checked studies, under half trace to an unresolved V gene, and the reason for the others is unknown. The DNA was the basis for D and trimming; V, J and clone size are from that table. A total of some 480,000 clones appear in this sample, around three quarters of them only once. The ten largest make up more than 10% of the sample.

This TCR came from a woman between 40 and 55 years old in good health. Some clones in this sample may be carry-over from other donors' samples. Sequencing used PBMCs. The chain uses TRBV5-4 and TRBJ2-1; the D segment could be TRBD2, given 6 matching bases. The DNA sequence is TGTGCCAGCAGCCCGAGGTGGGGGGATAGGACGGGGTTGAATGAGCAGTTCTTC. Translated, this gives CASSPRWGDRTGLNEQFF.